This T cell receptor (beta chain) was found in a study of blood T cells in healthy people across ages. Alongside a J-beta primer mix, a sample-barcoded 5' primer served in a second PCR lasting about 6 to 12 cycles. TCRdb reanalysed the 5' RACE reads using MiXCR and keeps one entry per CDR3 protein. The table includes more than 1,400,000 distinct CDR3 sequences, roughly 40% detected once. The J segment lost 2 bases and the V segment lost 2 bases, leaving 5 bases of the junction unmatched. The CDR3 spans 15 residues. CDR1 and CDR2 (germline): SGHTA, FQGNSA. Each sample had at least 6 million PBMCs isolated. Samples each had at least 5 micrograms of total RNA extracted.

The chain recombines TRBV7-2 with TRBJ1-2; 7 bases are a match to TRBD1. Input material: blood. The TCR sequence derives from a woman in her late teens or twenties in good health. CDR3 protein: CASSLLGQANYGYTF. CDR3 bases: TGTGCCAGCAGCTTATTAGGACAGGCGAACTATGGCTACACCTTC.